Shown below are 8 T cell receptor beta chains from a single sample sequenced in a study of technical replicates of blood from a handful of donors. The protocol was immunoSEQ multiplex PCR, while the TCRdb copy is restricted to in-frame clones and leaves out a portion. The sample holds around 68,000 clones, 90% to 95% seen once. Input material: T cells isolated from PBMCs. The receptors originated from a human donor in good health. Some clones in this sample may be carry-over from other donors' samples.

V usage is TRBV29-1 and J usage is TRBJ1-1, with D hard to call. V was pared by 4 bases and J by 4 bases, with 13 bases between. The CDR3 runs 13 residues. Germline loops: CDR1 SQVTM, CDR2 ANQGSEA. CDR3 sequence: CSVVTRSLTEAFF. CDR3 nucleotides: TGCAGCGTTGTCACCCGCTCACTCACTGAAGCTTTCTTT.

The chain links TRBV7-2 to TRBJ2-1, with 12 bases fitting TRBD2. The CDR3 runs 14 residues. Germline trimming cut 5 bases from V and 7 bases from J; bases unmatched to any gene: 3. The V gene's germline CDR1 is SGHTA and CDR2 FQGNSA. CDR3 bases: TGTGCCAGCAGCCAAGGACTAGCGGGGAATGAGCAGTTCTTC. Residues: CASSQGLAGNEQFF.

The V and J genes are TRBV27 and TRBJ2-1; 9 nucleotides line up with TRBD2. Germline V gene lookup returns CDR1 MNHEY and CDR2 SMNVEV (reference sequence). V shed 2 bases, J shed 5 bases, and the junction held 7 bases outside the gene matches. The CDR3 is 16 residues long. The CDR3 is CASSLVSAGGHNEQFF. The CDR3 DNA sequence: TGTGCCAGCAGTTTAGTTTCCGCGGGAGGGCACAATGAGCAGTTCTTC.

The chain uses TRBV5-6 and TRBJ1-2, with TRBD1 identical over 8 bases. This CDR3 comprises 15 residues. The trim removed 6 bases at V and 5 bases at J, leaving 12 bases unmatched. CDR1 and CDR2 from the germline V gene are SGHDT and YYEEEE. The CDR3 sequence is CASNVGPTGGYGYTF. In DNA form, the CDR3 reads TGTGCCAGCAACGTGGGGCCTACAGGGGGGTATGGCTACACCTTC.

The chain has TRBV19 and TRBJ2-7, with TRBD2 matching 7 bases. Losses at the gene ends were 5 bases for V and 2 bases for J; bases not matched to a gene: 6. Germline CDR1 reads LNHDA; CDR2 reads SQIVND (reference sequence). The CDR3 extends over 14 amino acids. The CDR3 is CASSLTSVAYEQYF. The CDR3 coding sequence is TGTGCCAGTAGTCTCACTAGCGTGGCCTACGAGCAGTACTTC.

The chain links TRBV6-4 to TRBJ2-2; possible D gene TRBD1, 6 bases. V lost 3 bases to trimming and J lost 1 base, with 6 bases between them. Germline V gene sequence: CDR1 MRHNA, CDR2 SNTAGT. This CDR3 spans 14 amino acids. This chain's CDR3 is CASSEGGNTGELFF. The CDR3 nucleotides read TGTGCCAGCAGTGAAGGGGGGAACACCGGGGAGCTGTTTTTT.

The chain employs TRBV5-4 and TRBJ2-1; 10 bases are shared with TRBD2. Germline V gene data show CDR1 as SGHNT and CDR2 as YYREEE (reference sequence). Trimming removed 0 bases from V and 6 bases from J; junction bases left unmatched: 3. The CDR3 length is 15 residues. CDR3 bases: TGTGCCAGCAGCTTGGTAGCGGGAGGTTTCAATGAGCAGTTCTTC. The encoded protein is CASSLVAGGFNEQFF.

The chain is built from TRBV10-3 and TRBJ1-5, with D perhaps matching TRBD1 (5 bases). This CDR3 is 13 amino acids long. Germline V gene data show CDR1 as ENHRY and CDR2 as SYGVKD. V was shortened by 2 bases and J by 7 bases, with 9 bases between the two germline ends. The CDR3 loop is CAISEDSGQPQHF. For the CDR3, the DNA is TGTGCCATCAGTGAGGACAGCGGGCAGCCCCAGCATTTT.